The TCR beta chain under discussion was sequenced for a study of cytomegalovirus exposure and HLA in healthy donors. Study conclusions and caveats: Researchers had no immune exposure information except CMV serostatus available. Some public TCRs appeared in many individuals, while most sequences were rare.

This PCR relied on a set of 60 Vbeta primers and 13 Jbeta primers. TCRdb's table, derived via immunoSEQ multiplex PCR, lists solely in-frame clones and lacks some. Among roughly 200,000 clones listed, 65% to 85% were seen once. As to this clone: Its antigen is undetermined.

V lost 5 bases and J lost 5; bases outside the gene matches: 8. The CDR3 spans 15 residues. Germline V lookup: CDR1 SGHVS, CDR2 FQNEAQ. It was healthy bone marrow donors who served as donors. Sampled while nominally healthy, donors likely had unrecorded immune exposures. The gene calls are TRBV7-8 and TRBJ2-2; TRBD2 aligns across 7 bases. The TCR originated in a man aged 50-59 years in good health and CMV-seronegative. Sequences were obtained from PBMCs. In DNA, the CDR3 is TGTGCCAGCAGCCGGCGGGAGATGTGGACCGGGGAGCTGTTTTTT. Protein product: CASSRREMWTGELFF.